This note documents a single T cell receptor beta chain sequence. These data originate in a study of blood T cell repertoires in COVID-19. The overall study: T cells, B-cell-depleted T cells, or PBMCs supplied cDNA or gDNA.

As originally analysed: From reference gene primer amplification, estimates of nucleated cell counts were derived. Method: immunoSEQ multiplex PCR; TCRdb's copy keeps in-frame clones and lacks some. V, J and clone size reflect that table, while D and trimming were determined from the DNA. The sample has 250,000 or so clones, 80% to 90% seen once; the top ten hold 4% to 5%. V shed 5 bases and J shed 2 bases, with 14 bases lying between them. The CDR3 contains 15 residues. Germline loops: CDR1 PRHDT, CDR2 FYEKMQ (reference sequence). The gene calls are TRBV13 and TRBJ2-3, with D possibly TRBD2 on 6 matching bases. This TCR derives from a woman aged 35 to 49 who had recovered from COVID-19. Sequencing was performed on peripheral blood. CDR3 protein: CASSPPGLNTDTQYF. In DNA form, the CDR3 reads TGTGCCAGCAGCCCGCCTGGACTAAACACAGATACGCAGTATTTT.